The 9 T cell receptor beta chains listed next were all sequenced from one sample in a study of T-cell reconstitution after alpha-beta-depleted transplantation in children. Using unique molecular identifiers, the investigators prepared the TCRbeta library. MiXCR, run by TCRdb on the PCR reads, gives a single entry per CDR3 protein. The sample carries roughly 500,000 distinct CDR3 sequences, around 17% recorded once. The source material was PBMCs from the stem cell graft donor, sampled from the stem cell graft. The receptors here all came from a human donor who donated a stem cell graft to a child with acute lymphoblastic leukemia.

This clonotype has a handful of counts. The gene calls are TRBV29-1 and TRBJ1-5; tentatively, D is TRBD1 (5 bases). Germline V CDR1 and CDR2: SQVTM, ANQGSEA. The CDR3 is made up of 16 amino acids. V was trimmed by 6 bases and J by 7 bases, leaving 25 bases between them. As DNA, the CDR3 is TGCAGCGTGTTCCTGGGGGGGGGAAAAGGCGGACAGCCCCAGCATTTT. It is translated as CSVFLGGGKGGQPQHF.

The V gene is TRBV20-1, the J gene TRBJ2-7; 9 bases are a match to TRBD2. The CDR3 has 17 amino acids. V was clipped by 5 bases and J by 7 bases; unmatched bases: 21. Per germline, CDR1 DFQATT and CDR2 SNEGSKA (reference sequence). The CDR3 DNA reads TGCAGTGCTCTTCCATTGGCGAGCGGGAGGTTCCTTAGAGAGCAGTACTTC. Its translation: CSALPLASGRFLREQYF.

This sequence joins TRBV20-1 and TRBJ2-1, with 10 bases lining up with TRBD2. V was clipped by 4 bases and J by 3 bases; unmatched bases: 6. The CDR3 covers 15 residues. The germline CDR1 and CDR2 sequences are DFQATT and SNEGSKA (reference sequence). The DNA for the CDR3 is TGCAGTGCTACCGCACTAGCGGGGCGCTACAATGAGCAGTTCTTC. This translates into CSATALAGRYNEQFF.

This clonotype showed up just a few times. The chain links TRBV30 to TRBJ1-1; D gene uncertain. CDR3 size: 13 residues. V was trimmed by 2 bases and J by 0 bases, leaving 7 bases between them. Germline V gene data show CDR1 as GTSNPN and CDR2 as SVGIG (reference sequence). CDR3 bases: TGTGCCTGGAGTAGGGAGATGAACACTGAAGCTTTCTTT. This codes for CAWSREMNTEAFF.

The chain employs TRBV27 and TRBJ2-3; 10 positions agree with TRBD2. The CDR3 is 16 amino acids. V trimming: 4 bases; J trimming: 2 bases; junction bases outside the gene matches: 6. Per the germline V gene, CDR1 is MNHEY and CDR2 is SMNVEV (reference sequence). CDR3 nucleotide sequence: TGTGCCAGCAGTTCCCAGACTAGCGGGCTCACAGATACGCAGTATTTT. The encoded protein is CASSSQTSGLTDTQYF.

The chain joins TRBV5-1 to TRBJ2-3; 13 bases map to TRBD2. The V and J ends lost 4 bases and 6 bases, in that order; junction bases with no gene match: 11. The length of the CDR3 is 17 residues. Germline CDR1 and CDR2: SGHRS and YFSETQ. The CDR3: CASSGGLAGLSADTQYF. The CDR3 DNA is TGCGCCAGCAGCGGGGGACTAGCGGGACTATCAGCGGATACGCAGTATTTT. The whole variable domain, remainder taken from reference TRBV5-1 and TRBJ2-3, is KAGVTQTPRYLIKTRGQQVTLSCSPISGHRSVSWYQQTPGQGLQFLFEYFSETQRNKGNFPGRFSGRQFSNSRSEMNVSTLELGDSALYLCASSGGLAGLSADTQYFGPGTRLTVL.

This clonotype was observed a few times. The chain couples TRBV19 to TRBJ2-1; 7 nucleotides agree with TRBD2. The V gene end was trimmed by 5 bases and the J gene end by 7 bases; junction bases not matched to a gene: 5. The CDR3 extends over 13 amino acids. Germline CDR1 reads LNHDA; CDR2 reads SQIVND (reference sequence). The chain's CDR3 is CASSWTSGNEQFF. The CDR3 DNA sequence: TGTGCCAGTAGTTGGACTAGTGGGAATGAGCAGTTCTTC.

The chain joins TRBV29-1 to TRBJ1-2; D remains ambiguous. Trimming took 0 bases from V and 2 from J, leaving 13 bases between them. Germline V gene lookup returns CDR1 SQVTM and CDR2 ANQGSEA. The CDR3 length is 15 residues. The CDR3 loop is CSVEDWEGRNYGYTF. The CDR3 DNA is TGCAGCGTTGAAGATTGGGAGGGAAGAAACTATGGCTACACCTTC.

This chain joins TRBV12-3 or TRBV12-4 and TRBJ2-7; 9 bases are a match to TRBD1. CDR3 length equals 17 residues. J gave up 2 bases and V 7 bases, and 15 bases lay outside the gene matches. The chain's CDR3 is CASTLRGGQGLTYEQYF. The CDR3 DNA is TGTGCCAGCACCCTCCGAGGCGGACAGGGGCTAACCTACGAGCAGTACTTC.